Each of the 27 T cell receptor beta chains below was sequenced from the same sample in a study of cytomegalovirus exposure and HLA in healthy donors. Amplification used 60 Vbeta primers and 13 Jbeta primers. Repertoires were generated with immunoSEQ multiplex PCR, while TCRdb's copy carries only in-frame clones and drops some. Counted here are more than 150,000 clones, around 86% occurring once; the ten biggest clones make up approximately 0.8%. Sequencing was performed on PBMCs. The receptors originated from a woman aged 18-30 years in good health and CMV-seronegative.

This chain links TRBV6-5 with TRBJ1-6, with 7 positions matching TRBD1. The CDR3 is 15 residues long. Germline CDR1 is MNHEY and CDR2 is SVGAGI. V shed 5 bases and J 10 bases; nucleotides not matched to a gene: 11. In nucleotides, the CDR3 is TGTGCCAGCAGTCCCAGACAGGGCACGAGATCACCCCTCCACTTT. Protein: CASSPRQGTRSPLHF.

CDR3 amino acids: CASSLVQNTEAFF. The CDR3 DNA follows: TGTGCCAGCAGCTTAGTCCAGAACACTGAAGCTTTCTTT. This sequence joins TRBV7-9 and TRBJ1-1; D is undetermined. Per the germline V gene, CDR1 is SEHNR and CDR2 is FQNEAQ (reference sequence). V was trimmed by 1 base and J by 1 base, leaving 4 bases between them. The CDR3 consists of 13 residues.

In this sample, this clone turned up a few times. DNA of the CDR3: TGCGCCAGCAGCCAAGATAGGGGACAGGAAATAGCCCTCCACTTT. It is translated as CASSQDRGQEIALHF. This chain joins TRBV4-1 and TRBJ1-6; 8 positions agree with TRBD1. The CDR3 loop spans 15 amino acids. The V gene's germline CDR1 is MGHRA and CDR2 YSYEKL. Trimming at V came to 0 bases and at J to 14 bases, leaving 9 bases not matched to a gene.

The chain links TRBV5-1 to TRBJ1-2, with D possibly being TRBD1 (6 bases). Deletions cut 0 bases from V and 0 bases from J, with 9 bases between. The CDR3 extends over 15 amino acids. Germline CDR1 SGHRS, CDR2 YFSETQ. In nucleotides, the CDR3 is TGCGCCAGCAGCTTGGTGGCAGGGGCTAACTATGGCTACACCTTC. This encodes CASSLVAGANYGYTF.

The CDR3 DNA is TGTGCCAGCAGTGAAGGGGGCCTAGCGAATGAGCAGTTCTTC. Translation gives CASSEGGLANEQFF. This sequence joins TRBV2 and TRBJ2-1; TRBD2 is a possible D gene (6 bases). Trimming removed 1 base at V and 7 bases at J, with 11 bases between. The germline CDR1 and CDR2 sequences are SNHLY and FYNNEI. The CDR3 has 14 residues.

V and J are TRBV6-4 and TRBJ2-3, with 10 bases lining up with TRBD1. The germline V gene encodes CDR1 MRHNA and CDR2 SNTAGT. V was pared by 2 bases and J by 0 bases, with 2 bases of the junction left unmatched. The CDR3 spans 16 residues. The CDR3 reads CASSDGQGVSTDTQYF. The DNA of the CDR3 is TGTGCCAGCAGTGACGGACAGGGGGTGAGCACAGATACGCAGTATTTT.

This chain uses TRBV6-5 with TRBJ1-3; D is possibly TRBD1 (6 bases). CDR1 and CDR2 from the germline V gene are MNHEY and SVGAGI. This CDR3 is 14 amino acids long. V lost 5 bases, J lost 4 bases, and 12 bases lay in between. This CDR3 reads CASSQGTTGNTIYF. Here the CDR3 DNA reads TGTGCCAGCAGTCAGGGGACGACGGGAAACACCATATATTTT.

V usage is TRBV28 and J usage is TRBJ1-1; 8 bases agree with TRBD1. Germline V gene lookup returns CDR1 MDHEN and CDR2 SYDVKM. V lost 3 bases, J lost 1 base, and 4 bases stayed unmatched. The CDR3 is 15 residues long. CDR3 nucleotides: TGTGCCAGCAGTTTTCGGCAGGGGGCGAACACTGAAGCTTTCTTT. Protein: CASSFRQGANTEAFF.

The chain is built from TRBV5-1 and TRBJ1-4; 11 bases fit TRBD1. The CDR3 extends over 17 amino acids. Germline CDR1 reads SGHRS; CDR2 reads YFSETQ. V shed 4 bases and J 7 bases; nucleotides not matched to a gene: 12. The CDR3 sequence is CASSQGQGASLGEKLFF. For the CDR3, the DNA is TGCGCCAGCAGCCAAGGACAGGGGGCGTCCCTGGGTGAAAAACTGTTTTTT.

This clone was observed a handful of times. The junction does not match germline at one end; this may be a read error. The chain uses TRBV2 and TRBJ1-3, with 7 bases matching TRBD1. Germline V CDR1 and CDR2: SNHLY, FYNNEI. This CDR3 comprises 15 residues. The CDR3 reads CASSEGQSSGNTIYF. For the CDR3, the DNA is TGTGCCAGCAGTGAGGGACAGTCCTCTGGGAACACCATATATTTT. The full variable domain, in which reference TRBV2 and TRBJ1-3 provide the parts outside the CDR3, is EPEVTQTPSHQVTQMGQEVILRCVPISNHLYFYWYRQILGQKVEFLVSFYNNEISEKSEIFDDQFSVERPDGSNFTLKIRSTKLEDSAMYFCASSEGQSSGNTIYFGEGSWLTVV.

The chain is built from TRBV4-2 and TRBJ1-4; 9 bases match TRBD1. Germline loops: CDR1 LGHNA, CDR2 YNFKEQ. The CDR3 extends over 14 amino acids. The V and J ends lost 5 bases and 14 bases, in that order; junction bases with no gene match: 12. The CDR3 reads CASSVGDRARGLFF. The CDR3 DNA reads as TGTGCCAGCAGCGTAGGGGACAGGGCTCGGGGGCTGTTTTTT.

This clone was found a few times. The chain uses TRBV7-8 and TRBJ2-2, with TRBD1 matching 7 bases. Trimming cost V 3 bases and J 4 bases; bases outside gene matches: 5. Germline CDR1 SGHVS, CDR2 FQNEAQ. The CDR3 contains 15 residues. The DNA for the CDR3 is TGTGCCAGCAGCTTTAGAGGGGGCGGCACCGGGGAGCTGTTTTTT. This gives the protein CASSFRGGGTGELFF.

The CDR3 region has the DNA TGTGCCAGCAGCTACTGGCGGGCCCACAATGAGCAGTTCTTC. This codes for CASSYWRAHNEQFF. The V call is TRBV5-4, the J call TRBJ2-1; D may be TRBD2 (5 bases). V gave up 3 bases and J gave up 5 bases, with 12 bases separating them. The CDR3 has 14 amino acids. CDR1 SGHNT and CDR2 YYREEE come from the germline V gene (reference sequence).

The chain recombines TRBV7-9 with TRBJ1-2; D uncertain. Trimming stripped 7 bases from V and 0 bases from J, with 15 bases between. Germline V gene sequence: CDR1 SEHNR, CDR2 FQNEAQ (reference sequence). The CDR3 covers 15 residues. The CDR3 DNA follows: TGTGCCAGCAAACCCCGTGGAGAGACTAACTATGGCTACACCTTC. It yields the protein CASKPRGETNYGYTF.

J is TRBJ2-3 and V is TRBV11-1, with TRBD2 matching over 7 bases. J gave up 1 base and V 4 bases, and 5 bases lay outside the gene matches. The CDR3 has 15 residues. The germline V gene has CDR1 SGHAT and CDR2 FQDESV (reference sequence). CDR3 nucleotide sequence: TGTGCCAGCAGCTGGAGCGGGGACCGCACAGATACGCAGTATTTT. It is translated as CASSWSGDRTDTQYF.

The J gene is TRBJ1-1, the V gene TRBV25-1; D not certain. The V and J ends lost 4 bases and 6 bases respectively, with 18 bases between them. The germline gives CDR1 MGHDK, CDR2 SYGVNS. The CDR3 extends over 15 amino acids. DNA for the CDR3: TGTGCCAGCAGTGTGCCGGGTGGCTGGCCGGCTGAAGCTTTCTTT. This translates into CASSVPGGWPAEAFF.

This chain connects TRBV7-3 to TRBJ1-3, with a weak D call TRBD1 (6 bases). V lost 2 bases and J 4 bases, leaving 18 bases between the germline ends. The germline V gene has CDR1 SGHTA and CDR2 FQGTGA. The length of the CDR3 is 17 residues. CDR3 coding DNA: TGTGCCAGCAGCTTACAGCCGGGACAAGGTCCGGGAAACACCATATATTTT. This translates into CASSLQPGQGPGNTIYF.

This CDR3 is CASSSTYEQYF. DNA for the CDR3: TGTGCCAGCAGCTCCACCTACGAGCAGTACTTC. The J gene is TRBJ2-7, the V gene TRBV7-2, with D hard to call. Germline V gives CDR1 SGHTA, CDR2 FQGNSA. The V gene lost 4 bases and the J gene lost 2 bases, with 3 bases spanning the gap. CDR3 length: 11 residues.

The rearrangement joins TRBV7-3 to TRBJ2-1; D gene ambiguous. The CDR3 consists of 14 residues. Germline values: CDR1 SGHTA, CDR2 FQGTGA. V shed 5 bases and J shed 2 bases, with 10 bases lying between them. This CDR3 is CASSVFHPYNEQFF. CDR3 in DNA: TGTGCCAGCAGCGTGTTCCATCCCTACAATGAGCAGTTCTTC.

V is TRBV6-5 and J is TRBJ2-3; 7 nucleotides align to TRBD2. After removal of 0 bases from V and 5 bases from J, the junction contained 5 bases not matched to a gene. The CDR3 extends over 15 amino acids. The V gene's germline CDR1 is MNHEY and CDR2 SVGAGI. The CDR3: CASSYSGGRLDTQYF. CDR3 sequence (DNA): TGTGCCAGCAGTTACTCTGGCGGGAGATTAGATACGCAGTATTTT.

This clone was counted a few times. This chain uses TRBV7-6 with TRBJ2-3; 9 nucleotides align to TRBD2. The CDR3 runs to 19 residues. Germline lookup yields CDR1 SGHVS and CDR2 FNYEAQ. V was clipped by 2 bases and J by 1 base; unmatched bases: 13. The CDR3 DNA reads as TGTGCCAGCAGCTTAAACCCAAGGCTAGCGGGGACAGGCACAGATACGCAGTATTTT. This translates into CASSLNPRLAGTGTDTQYF.

The rearrangement joins TRBV12-5 to TRBJ2-7; 8 nucleotides align to TRBD1. In germline, CDR1 is LGHNT, CDR2 FRNRAP. V trimming: 6 bases; J trimming: 6 bases; junction bases outside the gene matches: 7. The CDR3 has 13 amino acids. The CDR3 DNA follows: TGTGCTAGTGGCCGTGGACAGGGTGGCGAGCAGTACTTC. As protein: CASGRGQGGEQYF.

The rearrangement uses TRBV2 and TRBJ2-7; TRBD1 matches at 7 bases. The germline gives CDR1 SNHLY, CDR2 FYNNEI. CDR3 length: 12 amino acids. Germline trimming cut 8 bases from V and 6 bases from J; bases unmatched to any gene: 7. The CDR3 reads CASLGQSPEQYF. The CDR3 nucleotides read TGTGCCAGCTTGGGACAGTCTCCCGAGCAGTACTTC.

This chain uses TRBV28 with TRBJ1-6; D remains unclear. Looked up from germline, CDR1 is MDHEN and CDR2 is SYDVKM. V shed 7 bases and J shed 7 bases, with 17 bases lying between them. CDR3 length equals 15 residues. DNA of the CDR3: TGTGCCAGCACAGTTTTCGGGGAGGCGAATTCACCCCTCCACTTT. Protein: CASTVFGEANSPLHF. The full variable domain, with the rest looked up from reference TRBV28 and TRBJ1-6, is DVKVTQSSRYLVKRTGEKVFLECVQDMDHENMFWYRQDPGLGLRLIYFSYDVKMKEKGDIPEGYSVSREKKERFSLILESASTNQTSMYLCASTVFGEANSPLHFGNGTRLTVT.

The chain carries TRBV6-1 and TRBJ1-2; no definite D call. Germline V gene sequence: CDR1 MNHNS, CDR2 SASEGT. Deletions cut 11 bases from V and 8 bases from J, with 21 bases between. CDR3 length: 13 amino acids. CDR3 region: CAGLSPEDRGYTF. CDR3 DNA sequence: TGTGCCGGATTATCGCCGGAGGACCGCGGCTACACCTTC.

The rearrangement uses TRBV18 and TRBJ1-2, with D tentatively TRBD1 (6 bases). V dropped 3 bases and J dropped 4 bases, with 9 bases sitting between them. The CDR3 has 13 residues. Germline CDR1 and CDR2: KGHSH and LQKENI. DNA of the CDR3: TGTGCCAGCTCACCGTACAGGGCCTATGGCTACACCTTC. Amino acids: CASSPYRAYGYTF.

The rearrangement uses TRBV5-1 and TRBJ1-5; 7 nucleotides line up with TRBD1. The germline gives CDR1 SGHRS, CDR2 YFSETQ. After removal of 0 bases from V and 0 bases from J, the junction contained 0 bases not matched to a gene. The CDR3 runs 15 residues. The CDR3, as DNA: TGCGCCAGCAGCTTGGGACAGGGTAGCAATCAGCCCCAGCATTTT. Protein: CASSLGQGSNQPQHF.